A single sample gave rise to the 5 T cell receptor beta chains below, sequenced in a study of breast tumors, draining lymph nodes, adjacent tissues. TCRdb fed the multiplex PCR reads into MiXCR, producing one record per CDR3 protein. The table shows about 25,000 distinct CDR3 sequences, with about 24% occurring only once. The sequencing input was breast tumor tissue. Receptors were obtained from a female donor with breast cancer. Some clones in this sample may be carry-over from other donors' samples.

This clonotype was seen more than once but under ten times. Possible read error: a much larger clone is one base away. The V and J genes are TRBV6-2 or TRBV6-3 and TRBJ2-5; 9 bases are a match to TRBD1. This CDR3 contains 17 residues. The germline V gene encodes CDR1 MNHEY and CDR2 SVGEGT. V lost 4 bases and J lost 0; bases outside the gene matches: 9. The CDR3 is CASSCLTGGADQETQYF. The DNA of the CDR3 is TGTGCCAGCAGTTGCTTAACAGGGGGCGCCGACCAAGAGACCCAGTACTTC.

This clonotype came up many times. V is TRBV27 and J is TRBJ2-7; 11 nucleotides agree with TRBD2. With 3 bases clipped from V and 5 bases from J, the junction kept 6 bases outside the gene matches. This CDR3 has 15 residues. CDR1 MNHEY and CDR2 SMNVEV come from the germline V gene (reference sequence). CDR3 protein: CASSFLTSGTHEQYF. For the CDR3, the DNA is TGTGCCAGCAGTTTCTTGACTAGCGGGACTCACGAGCAGTACTTC.

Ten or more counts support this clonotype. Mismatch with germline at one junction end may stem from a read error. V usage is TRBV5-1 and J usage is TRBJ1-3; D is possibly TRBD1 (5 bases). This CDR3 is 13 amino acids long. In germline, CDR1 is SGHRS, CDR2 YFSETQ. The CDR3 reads CASSDSSGNTIYF. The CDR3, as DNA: TGTGCCAGCAGTGACAGCTCTGGAAACACCATATATTTT. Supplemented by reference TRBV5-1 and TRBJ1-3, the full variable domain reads KAGVTQTPRYLIKTRGQQVTLSCSPISGHRSVSWYQQTPGQGLQFLFEYFSETQRNKGNFPGRFSGRQFSNSRSEMNVSTLELGDSALYLCASSDSSGNTIYFGEGSWLTVV.

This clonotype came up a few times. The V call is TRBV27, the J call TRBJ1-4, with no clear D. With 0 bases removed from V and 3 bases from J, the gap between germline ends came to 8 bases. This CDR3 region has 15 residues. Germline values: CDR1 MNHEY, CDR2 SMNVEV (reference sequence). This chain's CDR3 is CASSLSTNPNEKLFF. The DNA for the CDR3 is TGTGCCAGCAGTTTATCGACGAACCCTAATGAAAAACTGTTTTTT.

The CDR3 coding sequence is TGTGCCAGCACCAAAGGAGGGAGCACTGAAGCTTTCTTT. It yields the protein CASTKGGSTEAFF. The chain combines TRBV6-2 or TRBV6-3 with TRBJ1-1, with D uncertain. Germline-derived CDR1 and CDR2 are MNHEY and SVGEGT. The V end was cut by 7 bases, the J end by 4 bases, with 13 bases between. The length of the CDR3 is 13 residues.